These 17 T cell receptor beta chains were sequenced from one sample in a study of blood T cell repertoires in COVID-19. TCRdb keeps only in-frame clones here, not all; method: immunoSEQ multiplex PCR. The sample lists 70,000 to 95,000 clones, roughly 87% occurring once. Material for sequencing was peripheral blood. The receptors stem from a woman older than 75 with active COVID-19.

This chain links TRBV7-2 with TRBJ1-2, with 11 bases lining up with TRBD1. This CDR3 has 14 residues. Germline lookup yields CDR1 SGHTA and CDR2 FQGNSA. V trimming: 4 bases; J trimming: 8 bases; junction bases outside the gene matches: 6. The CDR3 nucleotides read TGTGCCAGCAGCTACGGACAGGGGGCAGAAGGCTACACCTTC. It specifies CASSYGQGAEGYTF. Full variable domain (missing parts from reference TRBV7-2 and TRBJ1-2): GAGVSQSPSNKVTEKGKDVELRCDPISGHTALYWYRQSLGQGLEFLIYFQGNSAPDKSGLPSDRFSAERTGGSVSTLTIQRTQQEDSAVYLCASSYGQGAEGYTFGSGTRLTVV.

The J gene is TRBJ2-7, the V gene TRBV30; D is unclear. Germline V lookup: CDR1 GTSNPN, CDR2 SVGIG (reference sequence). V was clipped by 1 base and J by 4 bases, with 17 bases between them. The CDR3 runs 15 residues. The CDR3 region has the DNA TGTGCCTGGAGTGACCAGTTTATTAACGGGTACGAGCAGTACTTC. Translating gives CAWSDQFINGYEQYF. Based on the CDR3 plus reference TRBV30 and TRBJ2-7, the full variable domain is SQTIHQWPATLVQPVGSPLSLECTVEGTSNPNLYWYRQAAGRGLQLLFYSVGIGQISSEVPQNLSASRPQDRQFILSSKKLLLSDSGFYLCAWSDQFINGYEQYFGPGTRLTVT.

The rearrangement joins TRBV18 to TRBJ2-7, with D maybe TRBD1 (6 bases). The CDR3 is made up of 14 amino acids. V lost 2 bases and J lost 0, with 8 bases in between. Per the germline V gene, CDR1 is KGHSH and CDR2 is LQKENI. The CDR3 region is CASSPGQSSYEQYF. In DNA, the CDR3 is TGTGCCAGCTCACCAGGACAGAGCTCCTACGAGCAGTACTTC.

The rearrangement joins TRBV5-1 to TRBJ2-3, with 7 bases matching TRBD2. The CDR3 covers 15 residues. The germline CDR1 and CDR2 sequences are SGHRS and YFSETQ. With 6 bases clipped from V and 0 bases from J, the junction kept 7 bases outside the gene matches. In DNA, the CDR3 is TGCGCCAGCATCCCAATAGCGGGTAGCACAGATACGCAGTATTTT. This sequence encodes CASIPIAGSTDTQYF.

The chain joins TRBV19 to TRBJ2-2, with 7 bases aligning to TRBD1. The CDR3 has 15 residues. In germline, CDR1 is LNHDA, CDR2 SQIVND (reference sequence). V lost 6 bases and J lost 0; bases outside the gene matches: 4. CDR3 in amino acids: CASRPTGANTGELFF. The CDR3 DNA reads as TGTGCCAGTAGGCCTACAGGGGCGAACACCGGGGAGCTGTTTTTT.

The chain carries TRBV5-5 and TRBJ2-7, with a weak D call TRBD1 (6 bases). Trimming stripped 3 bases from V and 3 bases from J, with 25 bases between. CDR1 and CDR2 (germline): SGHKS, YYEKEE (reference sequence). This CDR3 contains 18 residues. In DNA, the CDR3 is TGTGCCAGCAGCTCCCCCCGAGGTAGGGGGAAAAAATTCTACGAGCAGTACTTC. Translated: CASSSPRGRGKKFYEQYF.

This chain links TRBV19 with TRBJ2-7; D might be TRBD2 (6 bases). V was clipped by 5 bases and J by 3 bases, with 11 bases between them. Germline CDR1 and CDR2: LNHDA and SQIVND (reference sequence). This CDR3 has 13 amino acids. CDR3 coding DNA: TGTGCCAGTAGTCTCCTCGGGGGCTACGAGCAGTACTTC. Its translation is CASSLLGGYEQYF.

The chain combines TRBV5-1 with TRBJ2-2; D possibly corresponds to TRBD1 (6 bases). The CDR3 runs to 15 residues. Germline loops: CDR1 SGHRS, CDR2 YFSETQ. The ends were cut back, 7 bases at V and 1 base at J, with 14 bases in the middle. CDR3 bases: TGCGCCAGCCGGCAGGCGACAGGGAACACCGGGGAGCTGTTTTTT. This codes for CASRQATGNTGELFF. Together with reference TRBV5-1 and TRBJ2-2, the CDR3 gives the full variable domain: KAGVTQTPRYLIKTRGQQVTLSCSPISGHRSVSWYQQTPGQGLQFLFEYFSETQRNKGNFPGRFSGRQFSNSRSEMNVSTLELGDSALYLCASRQATGNTGELFFGEGSRLTVL.

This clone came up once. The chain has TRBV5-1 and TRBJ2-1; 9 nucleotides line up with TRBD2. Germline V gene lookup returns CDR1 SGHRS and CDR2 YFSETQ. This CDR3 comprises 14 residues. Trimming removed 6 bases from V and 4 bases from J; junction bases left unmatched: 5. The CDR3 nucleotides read TGCGCCAGCACAAGGACTAGCGATTACAATGAGCAGTTCTTC. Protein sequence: CASTRTSDYNEQFF.

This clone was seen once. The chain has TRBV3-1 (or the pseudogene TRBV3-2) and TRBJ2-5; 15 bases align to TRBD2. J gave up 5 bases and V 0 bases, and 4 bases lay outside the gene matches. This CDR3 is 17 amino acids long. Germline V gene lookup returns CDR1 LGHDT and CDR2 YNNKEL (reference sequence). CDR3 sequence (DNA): TGTGCCAGCAGCCAAGACGGACTAGCGGGAGGGTTGGAGACCCAGTACTTC. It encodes CASSQDGLAGGLETQYF.

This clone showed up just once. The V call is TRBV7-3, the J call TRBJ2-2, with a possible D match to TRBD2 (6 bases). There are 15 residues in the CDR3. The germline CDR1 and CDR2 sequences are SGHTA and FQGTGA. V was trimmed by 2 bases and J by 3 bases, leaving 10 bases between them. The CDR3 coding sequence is TGTGCCAGCAGCTTATGGAGGGGTGACACCGGGGAGCTGTTTTTT. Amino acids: CASSLWRGDTGELFF.

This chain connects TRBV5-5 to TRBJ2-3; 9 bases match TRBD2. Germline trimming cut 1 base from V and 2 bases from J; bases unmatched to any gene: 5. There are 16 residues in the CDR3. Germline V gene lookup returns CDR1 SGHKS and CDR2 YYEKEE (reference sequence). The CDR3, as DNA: TGTGCCAGCAGCTTGTTGGGACTAGCATCCACAGATACGCAGTATTTT. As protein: CASSLLGLASTDTQYF. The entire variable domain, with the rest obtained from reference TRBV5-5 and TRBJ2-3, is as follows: DAGVTQSPTHLIKTRGQQVTLRCSPISGHKSVSWYQQVLGQGPQFIFQYYEKEERGRGNFPDRFSARQFPNYSSELNVNALLLGDSALYLCASSLLGLASTDTQYFGPGTRLTVL.

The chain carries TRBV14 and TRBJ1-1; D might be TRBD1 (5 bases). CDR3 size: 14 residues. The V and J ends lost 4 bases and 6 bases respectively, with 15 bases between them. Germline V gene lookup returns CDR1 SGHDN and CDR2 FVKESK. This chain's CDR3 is CASSRAIWGAEAFF. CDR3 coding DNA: TGTGCCAGCAGCCGAGCGATATGGGGGGCTGAAGCTTTCTTT. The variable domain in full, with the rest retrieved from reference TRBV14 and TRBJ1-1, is EAGVTQFPSHSVIEKGQTVTLRCDPISGHDNLYWYRRVMGKEIKFLLHFVKESKQDESGMPNNRFLAERTGGTYSTLKVQPAELEDSGVYFCASSRAIWGAEAFFGQGTRLTVV.

CDR3 in DNA: TGTGCCAGCAGTTTATTTCGGGCTCCGCGGGCTAGAGGCGAGCAGTACTTC. Translation: CASSLFRAPRARGEQYF. The J gene is TRBJ2-7, the V gene TRBV28; D might be TRBD2 (5 bases). Germline V gene data show CDR1 as MDHEN and CDR2 as SYDVKM. The V end was cut by 1 base, the J end by 6 bases, with 22 bases between. This CDR3 has 17 residues.

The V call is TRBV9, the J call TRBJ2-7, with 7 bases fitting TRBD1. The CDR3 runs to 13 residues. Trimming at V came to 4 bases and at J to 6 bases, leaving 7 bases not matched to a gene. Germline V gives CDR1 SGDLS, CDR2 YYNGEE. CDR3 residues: CASSQTSGGEQYF. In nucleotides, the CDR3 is TGTGCCAGCAGCCAGACGTCAGGGGGCGAGCAGTACTTC.

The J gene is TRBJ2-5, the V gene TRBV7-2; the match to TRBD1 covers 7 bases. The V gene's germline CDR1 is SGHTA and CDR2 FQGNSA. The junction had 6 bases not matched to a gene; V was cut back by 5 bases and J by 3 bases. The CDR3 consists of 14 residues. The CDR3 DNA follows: TGTGCCAGCAGCCGCTCGGGACAGAAAGAGACCCAGTACTTC. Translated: CASSRSGQKETQYF.

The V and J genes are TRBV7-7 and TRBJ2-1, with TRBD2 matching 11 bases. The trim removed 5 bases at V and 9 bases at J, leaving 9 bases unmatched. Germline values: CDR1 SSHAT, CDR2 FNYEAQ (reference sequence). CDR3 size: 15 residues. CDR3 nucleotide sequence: TGTGCCAGCAGCCAACTAGCGGGAGCCCCAGGTGAGCAGTTCTTC. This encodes CASSQLAGAPGEQFF.